This TCR beta chain is drawn from a study of vaccination and CD4 T cells after COVID-19. The V gene's germline CDR1 is GTSNPN and CDR2 SVGIG (reference sequence). The V end lost 5 bases, the J end lost 0 bases, and 10 bases lay between the germline ends. The CDR3 consists of 13 residues. Concerning this clonotype itself: Its antigen remains unidentified.

Once obtained from cultured CD4+ T cells, the DNA was sequenced using the Oncomine TCR Beta short-read assay. After culture, CD4+ T cells served as the source for genomic DNA extraction. TCRdb processed the PCR reads anew with MiXCR; each CDR3 protein has one entry. This table has some 9,200 distinct CDR3 sequences, around 42% appearing once. This sample's treatment: approximately 11-day PBMC culture with coronavirus spike peptide pools or control peptides (ViraFEST assay). Gathered ahead of the COVID-19 pandemic (2011-2018) were the CD4+ T cells of the unexposed donor. The V and J genes are TRBV30 and TRBJ2-5; weak D call: TRBD1 (7 bases). This sequence originates from a human donor in good health. The sample was CD4+ T cells from blood, cultured in vitro. CDR3 amino acids: CAWAGQYQETQYF. CDR3 coding DNA: TGTGCCTGGGCGGGACAGTACCAAGAGACCCAGTACTTC.